These 24 T cell receptor beta chains were sequenced from one sample in a study of metastatic and nonmetastatic thyroid tumors. From the PCR reads, TCRdb re-called clones with MiXCR. In the table there are about 41,000 clones, 28% of which are singletons. Patients underwent thyroid surgery, and none had received any treatment before it. The sample comprised blood. The source of these receptors is a male donor with papillary thyroid cancer or a benign thyroid nodule (not recorded which). Some clones in this sample may be carry-over from other donors' samples.

This chain joins TRBV19 and TRBJ1-5, with TRBD1 as a possible D gene (5 bases). V lost 3 bases to trimming and J lost 6 bases, with 15 bases between them. This CDR3 is built from 15 residues. Germline assignment: CDR1 LNHDA and CDR2 SQIVND (reference sequence). This CDR3 is CASSIGGAFSQPQHF. CDR3 coding DNA: TGTGCCAGTAGTATTGGGGGAGCGTTTAGTCAGCCCCAGCATTTT. The entire variable domain, with the rest obtained from reference TRBV19 and TRBJ1-5, is as follows: DGGITQSPKYLFRKEGQNVTLSCEQNLNHDAMYWYRQDPGQGLRLIYYSQIVNDFQKGDIAEGYSVSREKKESFPLTVTSAQKNPTAFYLCASSIGGAFSQPQHFGDGTRLSIL.

The chain uses TRBV20-1 and TRBJ2-3, with 9 positions matching TRBD2. The CDR3 runs to 14 residues. Looked up from germline, CDR1 is DFQATT and CDR2 is SNEGSKA (reference sequence). V shed 6 bases, J shed 5 bases, and the junction held 9 bases outside the gene matches. For the CDR3, the DNA is TGCAGTGCGGGAGGACTAGCGAGAATAGATACGCAGTATTTT. Its translation: CSAGGLARIDTQYF.

This clone was seen at least ten times. A clone one base away is much larger, so this may be a read error. CDR3 residues: CANSLDRGNEKLFF. The CDR3 DNA sequence: TGTGCCAACAGTTTGGACAGGGGGAATGAAAAACTGTTTTTT. The rearrangement joins TRBV27 to TRBJ1-4, with 10 positions matching TRBD1. This CDR3 contains 14 residues. Germline V CDR1 and CDR2: MNHEY, SMNVEV (reference sequence).

This clone was seen once. The junction departs from the called germline gene at one end, perhaps through a read error. The chain recombines TRBV5-1 with TRBJ2-5, with D perhaps being TRBD1 or TRBD2 (5 bases each). Looked up from germline, CDR1 is SGHRS and CDR2 is YFSETQ. CDR3 size: 14 residues. The CDR3 DNA reads TGCGGCAGCAGCTCCGGGACGAGGAAGGATACCCAGTACTTC. Translation gives CGSSSGTRKDTQYF.

A note on this clone: Relative to the germline gene, one junction end is altered; a read error may explain this. CDR3 sequence: CASSLGQGLGEQYF. CDR3 DNA: TGTGCTAGCAGCCTGGGACAGGGGCTAGGAGAGCAGTACTTC. The chain combines TRBV7-7 with TRBJ2-7, with TRBD1 matching over 10 bases. Germline values: CDR1 SSHAT, CDR2 FNYEAQ (reference sequence). The CDR3 is 14 residues long. Drawing the rest from reference TRBV7-7 and TRBJ2-7, the complete variable domain is GAGVSQSPRYKVTKRGQDVTLRCDPISSHATLYWYQQALGQGPEFLTYFNYEAQPDKSGLPSDRFSAERPEGSISTLTIQRTEQRDSAMYRCASSLGQGLGEQYFGPGTRLTVT.

This chain uses TRBV28 with TRBJ2-7; 10 bases match TRBD1. This CDR3 is built from 15 residues. The germline gives CDR1 MDHEN, CDR2 SYDVKM. V lost 7 bases to trimming and J lost 1 base; unmatched junction nucleotides: 7. Here the CDR3 reads CASTRDRGRSYEQYF. CDR3 in DNA: TGTGCCAGCACCCGGGACAGGGGCCGATCCTACGAGCAGTACTTC. Variable domain in full (rest from reference TRBV28 and TRBJ2-7): DVKVTQSSRYLVKRTGEKVFLECVQDMDHENMFWYRQDPGLGLRLIYFSYDVKMKEKGDIPEGYSVSREKKERFSLILESASTNQTSMYLCASTRDRGRSYEQYFGPGTRLTVT.

The gene calls are TRBV6-1 and TRBJ2-5; D possibly uses TRBD1 or TRBD2 (5 bases each). Germline-derived CDR1 and CDR2 are MNHNS and SASEGT. The CDR3 is 14 amino acids. V shed 4 bases and J shed 5 bases, with 14 bases lying between them. The CDR3 spells CASSAEGRSETQYF. CDR3 bases: TGTGCCAGCAGTGCCGAGGGGAGATCGGAGACCCAGTACTTC.

This clone was detected only a few times. The chain couples TRBV6-1 to TRBJ1-2; 7 bases are shared with TRBD1. The trim removed 4 bases at V and 8 bases at J, leaving 10 bases unmatched. This CDR3 comprises 14 residues. The V gene's germline CDR1 is MNHNS and CDR2 SASEGT. The CDR3 DNA reads as TGTGCCAGCAGTGTAACAGGGGCGATAAGAGGCTACACCTTC. It codes for CASSVTGAIRGYTF.

This clone has only a few counts. The rearrangement uses TRBV6-1 and TRBJ1-6; 8 nucleotides agree with TRBD1. CDR3 length: 13 amino acids. From germline, CDR1 is MNHNS and CDR2 SASEGT. V trimming: 4 bases; J trimming: 9 bases; junction bases outside the gene matches: 2. The CDR3 region has the DNA TGTGCCAGCAGTGCGGACAGGGTTTCACCCCTCCACTTT. This sequence encodes CASSADRVSPLHF.

The chain couples TRBV20-1 to TRBJ2-1; 10 bases match TRBD2. J lost 7 bases, V lost 0 bases, and 6 bases had no gene match. From germline, CDR1 is DFQATT and CDR2 SNEGSKA (reference sequence). The CDR3 covers 15 residues. The CDR3 DNA sequence: TGCAGTGCTAGAGATCCAGCGGGAGGGGGGAATGAGCAGTTCTTC. Protein product: CSARDPAGGGNEQFF.

This clone has a count of ten or more. V gene TRBV6-4 combines with J gene TRBJ2-6; D possibly matches TRBD1 or TRBD2 (5 bases each). V lost 4 bases and J 0 bases, leaving 10 bases between the germline ends. This CDR3 spans 16 amino acids. Germline CDR1 reads MRHNA; CDR2 reads SNTAGT. DNA of the CDR3: TGTGCCAGCAGTGTCGGGGACCCCTCTGGGGCCAACGTCCTGACTTTC. This codes for CASSVGDPSGANVLTF.

This clone was counted at least ten times. V and J are TRBV4-1 and TRBJ1-5; TRBD1 matches 8 bases. The CDR3 is 16 residues long. CDR1 and CDR2 (germline): MGHRA, YSYEKL. The V segment lost 3 bases and the J segment 2 bases; nucleotides outside the gene matches: 6. This chain's CDR3 is CASSQGQVVGNQPQHF. As DNA, the CDR3 is TGCGCCAGCAGCCAGGGACAGGTTGTCGGCAATCAGCCCCAGCATTTT.

This clone was observed a few times. The chain uses TRBV20-1 and TRBJ2-5; 9 positions agree with TRBD2. The CDR3 runs 15 residues. The J segment lost 5 bases and the V segment lost 4 bases, leaving 11 bases of the junction unmatched. Germline V CDR1 and CDR2: DFQATT, SNEGSKA (reference sequence). The CDR3 coding sequence is TGCAGTGCTATGGTGGGCGGGGGGGTTTTGGAGACCCAGTACTTC. It translates to CSAMVGGGVLETQYF.

About this clone itself: The junction shows a germline mismatch at one end, possibly a read error. V usage is TRBV20-1 and J usage is TRBJ2-1; 7 bases match TRBD2. CDR1 DFQATT and CDR2 SNEGSKA come from the germline V gene (reference sequence). CDR3 size: 15 residues. CDR3 in amino acids: CSAPSVTSWGSEQVF. The CDR3 nucleotides are TGCAGCGCCCCGTCCGTGACTAGCTGGGGGAGTGAGCAGGTCTTC.

This clone was seen repeatedly, ten times or more. This rearrangement joins TRBV5-6 to TRBJ1-5; 10 bases agree with TRBD1. The CDR3 is made up of 15 amino acids. CDR1 SGHDT and CDR2 YYEEEE come from the germline V gene. V gave up 4 bases and J gave up 5 bases; unmatched junction bases: 6. CDR3 loop: CASSQRQGADQPQHF. CDR3 sequence (DNA): TGTGCCAGCAGCCAACGACAGGGGGCAGATCAGCCCCAGCATTTT.

This clone turned up a few times. This chain joins TRBV27 and TRBJ2-7; 7 bases agree with TRBD2. Germline values: CDR1 MNHEY, CDR2 SMNVEV (reference sequence). This CDR3 has 15 residues. The junction had 6 bases not matched to a gene; V was cut back by 3 bases and J by 1 base. As DNA, the CDR3 is TGTGCCAGCAGTTTCCGGGCGGGGGTTTCCTACGAGCAGTACTTC. Its protein is CASSFRAGVSYEQYF.

This clone came up many times. The chain couples TRBV20-1 to TRBJ1-5; no firm D call. V shed 0 bases and J shed 6 bases, with 9 bases lying between them. Germline CDR1 DFQATT, CDR2 SNEGSKA (reference sequence). The CDR3 covers 13 residues. CDR3 nucleotide sequence: TGCAGTGCTAGAGATGTGACCGGTCAGCCCCAGCATTTT. It translates to CSARDVTGQPQHF.

The gene calls are TRBV10-1 and TRBJ1-1; perhaps TRBD1 as D (6 bases). The CDR3 loop spans 14 amino acids. V gave up 4 bases and J gave up 5 bases, with 14 bases separating them. CDR1 and CDR2 from the germline V gene are WNHNN and SYGVQD (reference sequence). CDR3 nucleotide sequence: TGCGCCAGCAGTGCAGGGACATGGTTGACTGAAGCTTTCTTT. This translates into CASSAGTWLTEAFF.

V is TRBV11-2 and J is TRBJ2-7, with TRBD2 identical over 10 bases. V gave up 4 bases and J gave up 3 bases; unmatched junction bases: 15. Germline V CDR1 and CDR2: SGHAT, FQNNGV. The CDR3 length is 18 residues. The CDR3 bases are TGTGCCAGCAGCTCCACCGCGTCTAGCGGGGGCTGGGGCTACGAGCAGTACTTC. As protein: CASSSTASSGGWGYEQYF. The complete variable domain, with remaining parts taken from reference TRBV11-2 and TRBJ2-7, reads EAGVAQSPRYKIIEKRQSVAFWCNPISGHATLYWYQQILGQGPKLLIQFQNNGVVDDSQLPKDRFSAERLKGVDSTLKIQPAKLEDSAVYLCASSSTASSGGWGYEQYFGPGTRLTVT.

By frequency in the sample, this clone is medium-sized. The V gene is TRBV18, the J gene TRBJ1-1, with 7 nucleotides matching TRBD1. This CDR3 is 16 amino acids long. The V segment lost 6 bases and the J segment 7 bases; nucleotides outside the gene matches: 17. The germline CDR1 and CDR2 sequences are KGHSH and LQKENI. The DNA of the CDR3 is TGTGCCAGCTCTCCTTCGGACAGGCCGCTTAAGGGTGAAGCTTTCTTT. Translating it yields CASSPSDRPLKGEAFF.

This clone was picked up many times. The chain recombines TRBV5-1 with TRBJ2-3, with 10 bases aligning to TRBD2. The germline CDR1 and CDR2 sequences are SGHRS and YFSETQ. The CDR3 covers 15 residues. J lost 2 bases, V lost 3 bases, and 3 bases had no gene match. The CDR3 region is CASSSGTSVTDTQYF. For the CDR3, the DNA is TGCGCCAGCAGCTCCGGGACTAGCGTCACAGATACGCAGTATTTT. Together with reference TRBV5-1 and TRBJ2-3, the CDR3 gives the full variable domain: KAGVTQTPRYLIKTRGQQVTLSCSPISGHRSVSWYQQTPGQGLQFLFEYFSETQRNKGNFPGRFSGRQFSNSRSEMNVSTLELGDSALYLCASSSGTSVTDTQYFGPGTRLTVL.

This clone was seen repeatedly, ten times or more. This sequence joins TRBV29-1 and TRBJ1-2; possible D gene TRBD1, 6 bases. Germline V gene data show CDR1 as SQVTM and CDR2 as ANQGSEA. This CDR3 is built from 11 residues. Trimming cost V 7 bases and J 8 bases, with 14 bases left between them. CDR3: CSASEGGGYTF. CDR3 DNA sequence: TGCAGCGCTAGCGAGGGGGGGGGCTACACCTTC.

As concerns this clone: The same CDR3 arises from other DNA sequences in this sample as well. This chain joins TRBV5-1 and TRBJ1-2; no clear D. In germline, CDR1 is SGHRS, CDR2 YFSETQ. The CDR3 length is 15 residues. Trimming removed 0 bases at V and 5 bases at J, with 14 bases between. The CDR3 DNA follows: TGCGCCAGCAGCTTGGAAGACGGCTCCTCATATGGCTACACCTTC. This sequence encodes CASSLEDGSSYGYTF.

On this clone: At one of its ends the junction is not consistent with the germline gene, which may arise from a read error. J is TRBJ2-7 and V is TRBV2; 11 bases are shared with TRBD2. CDR1 is SNHLY and CDR2 is FYNNEI in the germline V gene. CDR3 length: 19 residues. CDR3: CAISEAGAPGLAVVYKQYF. In DNA, the CDR3 is TGTGCCATCAGTGAAGCGGGGGCCCCGGGACTAGCGGTAGTCTACAAACAGTACTTC.